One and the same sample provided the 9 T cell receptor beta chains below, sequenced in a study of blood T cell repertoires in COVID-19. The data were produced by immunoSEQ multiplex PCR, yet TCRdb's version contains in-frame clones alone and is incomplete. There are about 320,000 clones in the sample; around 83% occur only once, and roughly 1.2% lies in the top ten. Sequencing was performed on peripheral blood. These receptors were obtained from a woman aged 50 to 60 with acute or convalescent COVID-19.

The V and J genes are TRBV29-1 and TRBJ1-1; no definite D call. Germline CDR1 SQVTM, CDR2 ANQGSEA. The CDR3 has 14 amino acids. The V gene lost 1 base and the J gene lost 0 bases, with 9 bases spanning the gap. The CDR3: CSVEVVAVNTEAFF. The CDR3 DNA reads TGCAGCGTTGAAGTCGTCGCAGTGAACACTGAAGCTTTCTTT.

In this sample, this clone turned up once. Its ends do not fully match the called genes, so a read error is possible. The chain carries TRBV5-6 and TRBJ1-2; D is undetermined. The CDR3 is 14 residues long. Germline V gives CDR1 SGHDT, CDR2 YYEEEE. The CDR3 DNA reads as TGTGCCAGCTGCTTGCGAGGAGGGTCCTATGGCTACACCTTC. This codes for CASCLRGGSYGYTF. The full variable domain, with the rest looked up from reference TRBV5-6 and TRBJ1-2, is DAGVTQSPTHLIKTRGQQVTLRCSPKSGHDTVSWYQQALGQGPQFIFQYYEEEERQRGNFPDRFSGHQFPNYSSELNVNALLLGDSALYLCASCLRGGSYGYTFGSGTRLTVV.

The CDR3 is CASSDGPWTEAFF. The CDR3 DNA sequence: TGTGCCAGCAGCGATGGCCCCTGGACTGAAGCTTTCTTT. The gene calls are TRBV6-6 and TRBJ1-1, with D hard to call. The germline V gene encodes CDR1 MNHNY and CDR2 SVGAGI (reference sequence). The CDR3 runs 13 residues. The ends were cut back, 6 bases at V and 5 bases at J, with 13 bases in the middle.

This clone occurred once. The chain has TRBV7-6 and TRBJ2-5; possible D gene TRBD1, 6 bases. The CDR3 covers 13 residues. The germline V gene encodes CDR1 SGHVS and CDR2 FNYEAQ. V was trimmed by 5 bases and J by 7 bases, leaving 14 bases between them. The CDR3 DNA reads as TGTGCCAGCAGCCCGACAGGCGACCGGACCCAGTACTTC. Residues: CASSPTGDRTQYF. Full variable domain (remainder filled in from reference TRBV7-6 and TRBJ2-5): GAGVSQSPRYKVTKRGQDVALRCDPISGHVSLYWYRQALGQGPEFLTYFNYEAQQDKSGLPNDRFSAERPEGSISTLTIQRTEQRDSAMYRCASSPTGDRTQYFGPGTRLLVL.

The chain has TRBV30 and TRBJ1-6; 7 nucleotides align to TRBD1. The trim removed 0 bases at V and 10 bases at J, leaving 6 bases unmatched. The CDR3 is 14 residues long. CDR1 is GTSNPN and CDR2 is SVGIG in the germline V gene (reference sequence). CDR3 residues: CAWSVRGLESPLHF. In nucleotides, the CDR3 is TGTGCCTGGAGTGTAAGGGGGCTGGAATCACCCCTCCACTTT.

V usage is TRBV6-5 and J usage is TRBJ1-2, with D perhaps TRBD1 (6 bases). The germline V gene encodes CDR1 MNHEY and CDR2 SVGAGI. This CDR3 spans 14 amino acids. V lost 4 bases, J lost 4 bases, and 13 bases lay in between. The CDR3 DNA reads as TGTGCCAGCAGTTCCTGGGGACAAGCCTATGGCTACACCTTC. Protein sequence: CASSSWGQAYGYTF.

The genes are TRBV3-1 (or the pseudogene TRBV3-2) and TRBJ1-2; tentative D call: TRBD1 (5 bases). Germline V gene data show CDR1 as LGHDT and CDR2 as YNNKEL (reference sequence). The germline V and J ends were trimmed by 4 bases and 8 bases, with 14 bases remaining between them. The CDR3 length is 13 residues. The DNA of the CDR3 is TGTGCCAGCAGCCCTCTGGGGCTGGGCGGCTACACCTTC. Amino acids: CASSPLGLGGYTF.

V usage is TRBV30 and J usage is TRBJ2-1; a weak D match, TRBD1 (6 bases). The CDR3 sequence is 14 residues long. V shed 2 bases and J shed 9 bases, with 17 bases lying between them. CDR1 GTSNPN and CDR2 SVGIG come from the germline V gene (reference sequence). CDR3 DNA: TGTGCCTGGAGTACGGGACAAGGAAGTCGTGAGCAGTTCTTC. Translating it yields CAWSTGQGSREQFF.

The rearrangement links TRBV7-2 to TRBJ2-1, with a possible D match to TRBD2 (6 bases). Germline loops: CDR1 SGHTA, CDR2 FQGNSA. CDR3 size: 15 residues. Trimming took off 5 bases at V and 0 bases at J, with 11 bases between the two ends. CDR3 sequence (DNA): TGTGCCAGCAGCGGGACTTACAGCTCCTACAATGAGCAGTTCTTC. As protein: CASSGTYSSYNEQFF.